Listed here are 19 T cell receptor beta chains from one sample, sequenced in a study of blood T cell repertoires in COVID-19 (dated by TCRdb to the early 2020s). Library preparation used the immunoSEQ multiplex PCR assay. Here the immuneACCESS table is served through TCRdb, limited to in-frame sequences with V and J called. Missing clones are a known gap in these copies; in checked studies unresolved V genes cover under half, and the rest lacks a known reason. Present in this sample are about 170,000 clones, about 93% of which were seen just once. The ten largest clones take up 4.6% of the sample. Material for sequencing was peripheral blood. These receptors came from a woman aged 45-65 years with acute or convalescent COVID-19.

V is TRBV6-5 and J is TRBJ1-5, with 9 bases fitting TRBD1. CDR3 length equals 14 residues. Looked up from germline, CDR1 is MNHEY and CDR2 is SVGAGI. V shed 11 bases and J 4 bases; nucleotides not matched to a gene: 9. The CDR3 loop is CAGGQGRLNQPQHF. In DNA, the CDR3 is TGTGCCGGAGGACAGGGGAGGTTAAATCAGCCCCAGCATTTT.

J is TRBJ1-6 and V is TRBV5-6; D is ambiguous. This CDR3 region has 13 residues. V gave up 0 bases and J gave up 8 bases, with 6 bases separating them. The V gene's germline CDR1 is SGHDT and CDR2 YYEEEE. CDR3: CASSLGSDSPLHF. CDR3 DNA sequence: TGTGCCAGCAGCTTGGGTTCGGATTCACCCCTCCACTTT.

CDR3 coding DNA: TGTGCCAGCAGTGAACCAAACAATGAGCAGTTCTTC. It is translated as CASSEPNNEQFF. The chain combines TRBV25-1 with TRBJ2-1; no firm D call. Germline CDR1 and CDR2: MGHDK and SYGVNS. Trimming removed 2 bases from V and 5 bases from J, with 4 bases in between. The CDR3 has 12 residues. Full variable domain (outside the CDR3, taken from reference TRBV25-1 and TRBJ2-1): EADIYQTPRYLVIGTGKKITLECSQTMGHDKMYWYQQDPGMELHLIHYSYGVNSTEKGDLSSESTVSRIRTEHFPLTLESARPSHTSQYLCASSEPNNEQFFGPGTRLTVL.

CDR3 region: CASSWIRISNQPQHF. CDR3 nucleotide sequence: TGTGCCAGCAGTTGGATCAGGATTAGCAATCAGCCCCAGCATTTT. J is TRBJ1-5 and V is TRBV6-2 or TRBV6-3; D is undetermined. Germline CDR1 and CDR2: MNHEY and SVGEGT. V lost 4 bases and J lost 0, with 10 bases in between. The CDR3 extends over 15 amino acids.

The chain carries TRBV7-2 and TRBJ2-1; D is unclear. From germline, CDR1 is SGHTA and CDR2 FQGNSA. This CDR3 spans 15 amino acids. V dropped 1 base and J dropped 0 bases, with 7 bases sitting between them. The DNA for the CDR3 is TGTGCCAGCAGCTTAGGGCTTTACTCCTACAATGAGCAGTTCTTC. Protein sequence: CASSLGLYSYNEQFF.

The CDR3 region is CASSPGTGGGQPQHF. CDR3 DNA sequence: TGTGCCAGCTCACCAGGGACAGGGGGAGGTCAGCCCCAGCATTTT. The rearrangement uses TRBV18 and TRBJ1-5, with 11 positions matching TRBD1. Germline V gene sequence: CDR1 KGHSH, CDR2 LQKENI. The CDR3 is 15 residues long. With V trimmed by 2 bases and J by 6 bases, 3 bases remained unmatched.

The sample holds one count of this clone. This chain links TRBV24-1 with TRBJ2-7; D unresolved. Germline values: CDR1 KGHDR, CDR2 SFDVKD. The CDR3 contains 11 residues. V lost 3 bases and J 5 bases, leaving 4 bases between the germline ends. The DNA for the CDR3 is TGTGCCACCAGTGATCGAGACGAGCAGTACTTC. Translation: CATSDRDEQYF.

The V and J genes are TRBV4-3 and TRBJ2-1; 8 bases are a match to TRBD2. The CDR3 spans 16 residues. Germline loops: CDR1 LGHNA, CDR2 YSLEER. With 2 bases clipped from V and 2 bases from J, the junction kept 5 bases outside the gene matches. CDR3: CASSQFSGGAYNEQFF. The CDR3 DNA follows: TGCGCCAGCAGCCAATTTTCGGGAGGGGCCTACAATGAGCAGTTCTTC.

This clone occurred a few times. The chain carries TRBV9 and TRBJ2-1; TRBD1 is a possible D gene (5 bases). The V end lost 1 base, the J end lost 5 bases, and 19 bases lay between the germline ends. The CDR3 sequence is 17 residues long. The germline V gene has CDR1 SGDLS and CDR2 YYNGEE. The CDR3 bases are TGTGCCAGCAGCGTATTGGGGCAACCGCCACCTCACAATGAGCAGTTCTTC. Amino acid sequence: CASSVLGQPPPHNEQFF.

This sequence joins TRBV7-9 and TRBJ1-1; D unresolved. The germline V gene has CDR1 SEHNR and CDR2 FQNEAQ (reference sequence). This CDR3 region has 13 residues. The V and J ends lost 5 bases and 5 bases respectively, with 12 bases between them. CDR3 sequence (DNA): TGTGCCAGCAGCCAACTAGAGAGGACTGAAGCTTTCTTT. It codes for CASSQLERTEAFF.

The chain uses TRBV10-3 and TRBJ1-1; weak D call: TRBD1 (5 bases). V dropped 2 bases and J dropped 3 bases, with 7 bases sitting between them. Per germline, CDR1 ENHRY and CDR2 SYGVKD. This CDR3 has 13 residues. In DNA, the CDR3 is TGTGCCATCAGTGAGGGGGGGGACACTGAAGCTTTCTTT. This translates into CAISEGGDTEAFF.

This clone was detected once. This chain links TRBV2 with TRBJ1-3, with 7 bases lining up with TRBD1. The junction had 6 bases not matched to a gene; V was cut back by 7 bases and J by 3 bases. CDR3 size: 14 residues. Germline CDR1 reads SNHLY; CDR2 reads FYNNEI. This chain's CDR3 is CASKGTVNGNTIYF. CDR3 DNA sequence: TGTGCCAGCAAAGGGACAGTTAATGGAAACACCATATATTTT.

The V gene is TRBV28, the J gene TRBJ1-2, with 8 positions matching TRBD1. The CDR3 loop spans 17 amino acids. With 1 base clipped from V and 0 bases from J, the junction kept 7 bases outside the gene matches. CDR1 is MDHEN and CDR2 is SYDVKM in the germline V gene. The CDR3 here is CASSLSPHRGTNYGYTF. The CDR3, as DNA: TGTGCCAGCAGTTTATCCCCTCACAGGGGGACTAACTATGGCTACACCTTC.

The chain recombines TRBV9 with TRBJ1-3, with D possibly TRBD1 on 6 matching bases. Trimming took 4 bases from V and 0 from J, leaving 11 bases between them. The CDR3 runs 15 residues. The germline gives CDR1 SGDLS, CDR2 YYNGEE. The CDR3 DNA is TGTGCCAGCAGCCCCCAGGACAGCTCTGGAAACACCATATATTTT. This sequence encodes CASSPQDSSGNTIYF.

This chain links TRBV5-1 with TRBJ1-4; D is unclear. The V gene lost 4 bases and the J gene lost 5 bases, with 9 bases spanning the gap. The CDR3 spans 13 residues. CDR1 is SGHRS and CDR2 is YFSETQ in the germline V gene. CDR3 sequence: CASSILRNEKLFF. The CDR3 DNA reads TGCGCCAGCAGCATTCTGAGGAATGAAAAACTGTTTTTT.

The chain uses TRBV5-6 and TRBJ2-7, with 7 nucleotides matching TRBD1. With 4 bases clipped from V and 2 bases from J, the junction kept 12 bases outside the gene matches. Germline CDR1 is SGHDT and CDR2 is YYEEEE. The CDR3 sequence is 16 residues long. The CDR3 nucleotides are TGTGCCAGCAGCGCCTGGAAGACAGGGTTTACCTACGAGCAGTACTTC. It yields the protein CASSAWKTGFTYEQYF.

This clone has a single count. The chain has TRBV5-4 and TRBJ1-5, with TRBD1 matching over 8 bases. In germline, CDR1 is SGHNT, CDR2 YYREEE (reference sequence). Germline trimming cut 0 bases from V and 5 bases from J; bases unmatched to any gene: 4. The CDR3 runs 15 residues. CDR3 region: CASSLDPQGDQPQHF. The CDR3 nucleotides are TGTGCCAGCAGCTTGGACCCACAGGGGGATCAGCCCCAGCATTTT.

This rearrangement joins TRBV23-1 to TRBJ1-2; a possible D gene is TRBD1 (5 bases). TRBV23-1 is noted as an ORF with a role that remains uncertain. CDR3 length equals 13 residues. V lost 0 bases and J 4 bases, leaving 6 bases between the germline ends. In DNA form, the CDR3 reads TGCGCCAGCAGTCAATCGGGGGGCTATGGCTACACCTTC. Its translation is CASSQSGGYGYTF.

CDR3 sequence: CASSRGLAGSSYEQYF. The DNA for the CDR3 is TGTGCCAGCTCGCGGGGACTAGCGGGCTCCTCCTACGAGCAGTACTTC. The V gene is TRBV18, the J gene TRBJ2-7, with 12 positions matching TRBD2. V was pared by 6 bases and J by 0 bases, with 6 bases of the junction left unmatched. Germline values: CDR1 KGHSH, CDR2 LQKENI. The length of the CDR3 is 16 residues.